A selection of T cell receptor beta chains follows, all from one sample in a study of blood T cell repertoires in COVID-19. The repertoire was sequenced with immunoSEQ multiplex PCR; TCRdb's copy has only in-frame clones and lacks some. Of 55,000 to 75,000 clones listed, around nine tenths are singletons. What was sequenced was peripheral blood. Receptors originate from a human donor with active COVID-19. The donor label of this sample is uncertain. CDR3s include the opening cysteine and the closing phenylalanine or tryptophan. Fields, in order: V gene, J gene, CDR3 protein.

v_gene: TRBV12-3/TRBV12-4
j_gene: TRBJ1-5
CDR3aa: CASRDSLNQPQHF

v_gene: TRBV3-1/TRBV3-2
j_gene: TRBJ1-5
CDR3aa: CASSQDLNQPQHF

v_gene: TRBV7-9
j_gene: TRBJ2-5
CDR3aa: CASSLIWTGDETQYF

v_gene: TRBV30
j_gene: TRBJ2-3
CDR3aa: CAWSRDTQYF

v_gene: TRBV5-4
j_gene: TRBJ2-3
CDR3aa: CASSLDRTGKQYF

v_gene: TRBV7-8
j_gene: TRBJ2-7
CDR3aa: CASSLNTGIYNEQYF

v_gene: TRBV6-5
j_gene: TRBJ1-1
CDR3aa: CASSYLDRGVADAFF

v_gene: TRBV5-1
j_gene: TRBJ2-1
CDR3aa: CASSSLERGLNEQFF

v_gene: TRBV6-6
j_gene: TRBJ1-4
CDR3aa: CASRQGPVRLFF

v_gene: TRBV10-1
j_gene: TRBJ1-1
CDR3aa: CASSIRGDTEAFF

v_gene: TRBV19
j_gene: TRBJ1-2
CDR3aa: CASSIVGQRNGYTF

v_gene: TRBV2
j_gene: TRBJ1-5
CDR3aa: CASSTYSNQPQHF

v_gene: TRBV2
j_gene: TRBJ2-3
CDR3aa: CASSEVSGGTDTQYF

v_gene: TRBV19
j_gene: TRBJ2-1
CDR3aa: CASSRGAKFNEQFF

v_gene: TRBV3-1/TRBV3-2
j_gene: TRBJ1-4
CDR3aa: CASTLGQPAEKLFF

v_gene: TRBV28
j_gene: TRBJ2-7
CDR3aa: CAIKREYEQYF

v_gene: TRBV4-3
j_gene: TRBJ2-7
CDR3aa: CASSQDSRTVIYEQYF

v_gene: TRBV19
j_gene: TRBJ1-2
CDR3aa: CASSIRGGEDGYTF

v_gene: TRBV5-6
j_gene: TRBJ1-6
CDR3aa: CASSTGEKNSPLHF

v_gene: TRBV10-3
j_gene: TRBJ2-1
CDR3aa: CAIRARPGTSGNEQFF

v_gene: TRBV6-5
j_gene: TRBJ1-5
CDR3aa: CATGRGSNQPQHF

v_gene: TRBV19
j_gene: TRBJ2-7
CDR3aa: CASSMPGLAGNRPYEQYF

v_gene: TRBV6-6
j_gene: TRBJ1-5
CDR3aa: CASSSGAGNQPQHF

v_gene: TRBV30
j_gene: TRBJ1-4
CDR3aa: CAWDHGGNTNEKLFF

v_gene: TRBV5-4
j_gene: TRBJ2-1
CDR3aa: CASSSSASHNEQFF

v_gene: TRBV4-1
j_gene: TRBJ1-1
CDR3aa: CASSQFWQNTEAFF

v_gene: TRBV5-6
j_gene: TRBJ1-5
CDR3aa: CASSSLRQGAFDQPQHF

v_gene: TRBV11-2
j_gene: TRBJ1-4
CDR3aa: CASSPTGATNEKLFF

v_gene: TRBV28
j_gene: TRBJ1-5
CDR3aa: CASRDGTGGANQPQHF

v_gene: TRBV6-2/TRBV6-3
j_gene: TRBJ2-7
CDR3aa: CASSRAGDEQYF

v_gene: TRBV11-2
j_gene: TRBJ1-5
CDR3aa: CASSWGPDSNQPQHF

v_gene: TRBV7-2
j_gene: TRBJ1-5
CDR3aa: CASSLEGTRSNQPQHF

v_gene: TRBV6-5
j_gene: TRBJ2-2
CDR3aa: CASTSGSLSTGELFF

v_gene: TRBV15
j_gene: TRBJ2-3
CDR3aa: CATSREEDRGSYTQYF

v_gene: TRBV7-9
j_gene: TRBJ1-2
CDR3aa: CASSKGEGGYTF

v_gene: TRBV11-3
j_gene: TRBJ2-7
CDR3aa: CASSLERGGGSYEQYF

v_gene: TRBV27
j_gene: TRBJ2-2
CDR3aa: CASSFRGGGTGELFF

v_gene: TRBV19
j_gene: TRBJ2-5
CDR3aa: CASGTSGKETQYF

v_gene: TRBV5-6
j_gene: TRBJ2-5
CDR3aa: CASSPRTGKGDQYF

v_gene: TRBV6-5
j_gene: TRBJ2-1
CDR3aa: CASRHPSGASHEQFF

v_gene: TRBV5-1
j_gene: TRBJ2-1
CDR3aa: CASSFGLAGGDEQFF

v_gene: TRBV18
j_gene: TRBJ2-2
CDR3aa: CASSEPNRERTGELFF